The rows below give T cell receptor beta chains drawn from one sample of a study of beta chain features in type 1 diabetes. Libraries were prepared by immunoSEQ multiplex PCR; TCRdb keeps only in-frame clonotypes and omits some of them. The sample has 550,000 to 850,000 clones; 13% are singletons. Input material: naive CD4+ T cells from blood. The receptors come from a man younger than 35 with type 1 diabetes. CDR3s include the opening cysteine and the closing phenylalanine or tryptophan. A D gene is named only where the DNA matches it firmly. The size entry is marked missing in some rows and otherwise reads once, few, many or a size class.

j_call v_call d_call clone_size cdr3_nt cdr3_aa
TRBJ1-5 TRBV27 TRBD1 - TGTGCCAGCAGTTTAGGGGACAGGGGGCTACCCCAGCATTTT CASSLGDRGLPQHF
TRBJ2-6 TRBV28 - - TGTGCCAGCAGTTCCCCAGGGGCTGGGGCCAACGTCCTGACTTTC CASSSPGAGANVLTF
TRBJ1-1 TRBV5-1 - - TGCGCCAGCAGCTTGGCCCCAGGTGAGAACACTGAAGCTTTCTTT CASSLAPGENTEAFF
TRBJ2-1 TRBV6-5 TRBD2 - TGTGCCAGCAGTTACTCGGGCGGGGGGTATCATGAGCAGTTCTTC CASSYSGGGYHEQFF
TRBJ2-7 TRBV5-1 TRBD1 - TGCGCCAGCAGCTCGGGACAGGGACTTTACGAGCAGTACTTC CASSSGQGLYEQYF
TRBJ2-7 TRBV30 - few TGTGCCTGGAGCTTTGGACACCTACAAACCTACGAGCAGTACTTC CAWSFGHLQTYEQYF
TRBJ2-7 TRBV27 - - TGTGCCAGCAGTTCAAGTGCATGGTACGAGCAGTACTTC CASSSSAWYEQYF
TRBJ1-3 TRBV7-2 - few TGTGCCAGCAGCCTCTCCCGACTCGGGGCTTCTGGAAACACCATATATTTT CASSLSRLGASGNTIYF
TRBJ2-5 TRBV11-3 - few TGTGCCAGCAGCTTAGCCTCGGCCGAGACCCAGTACTTC CASSLASAETQYF
TRBJ2-5 TRBV9 TRBD1 few TGTGCCAGCAGCGTAGGTGCAGGGGGAACGGAGACCCAGTACTTC CASSVGAGGTETQYF